Shown below are 24 T cell receptor beta chains from a single sample sequenced in a study of T-cell reconstitution after alpha-beta-depleted transplantation in children. TCRbeta library preparation incorporated unique molecular identifiers. Using its own MiXCR run on the PCR reads, TCRdb lists one record per CDR3 protein. The sample contains about 100,000 distinct CDR3 sequences, 7% to 8% of which appear only once. This specimen consisted of PBMCs, obtained before TCRalphabeta/CD19-depleted stem cell transplant. Every receptor here comes from a boy younger than 10 with acute lymphoblastic leukemia, due to receive a stem cell transplant.

This clonotype was seen at least ten times. The chain joins TRBV7-9 to TRBJ2-1; D gene ambiguous. Germline CDR1 SEHNR, CDR2 FQNEAQ (reference sequence). CDR3 size: 15 residues. V lost 2 bases and J lost 6, with 14 bases in between. The CDR3 coding sequence is TGTGCCAGCAGCTTACTTAGAAATGAGGTCAATGAGCAGTTCTTC. Amino acid sequence: CASSLLRNEVNEQFF.

The V and J genes are TRBV10-3 and TRBJ1-5, with 9 positions matching TRBD1. This CDR3 has 14 residues. The J segment lost 6 bases and the V segment lost 10 bases, leaving 10 bases of the junction unmatched. Germline assignment: CDR1 ENHRY and CDR2 SYGVKD. The CDR3 sequence: CATNWDREGQPQHF. The CDR3 DNA follows: TGTGCCACAAACTGGGACAGGGAAGGTCAGCCCCAGCATTTT.

This clonotype was observed at least ten times. V and J are TRBV6-5 and TRBJ2-1, with TRBD1 as a possible D gene (6 bases). CDR1 MNHEY and CDR2 SVGAGI come from the germline V gene. The CDR3 is made up of 15 amino acids. Trimming took 2 bases from V and 0 from J, leaving 8 bases between them. The CDR3 region has the DNA TGTGCCAGCAGTTACCGGGACATCTCCTACAATGAGCAGTTCTTC. Translation gives CASSYRDISYNEQFF.

The rearrangement uses TRBV6-1 and TRBJ2-3, with TRBD2 matching over 8 bases. With V trimmed by 6 bases and J by 8 bases, 16 bases remained unmatched. Per the germline V gene, CDR1 is MNHNS and CDR2 is SASEGT. The CDR3 runs 16 residues. CDR3 region: CASSPGSLAGGGTQYF. For the CDR3, the DNA is TGTGCCAGCAGCCCAGGGTCGCTAGCGGGCGGCGGTACGCAGTATTTT.

This clonotype was seen at least ten times. This chain links TRBV28 with TRBJ1-1; D is unclear. Germline values: CDR1 MDHEN, CDR2 SYDVKM. The CDR3 totals 13 residues. V was shortened by 5 bases and J by 8 bases, with 15 bases between the two germline ends. CDR3 region: CASSPRPGIEAFF. The CDR3 nucleotides are TGTGCCAGCAGTCCCCGGCCGGGGATCGAAGCTTTCTTT. Full variable domain (outside the CDR3, taken from reference TRBV28 and TRBJ1-1): DVKVTQSSRYLVKRTGEKVFLECVQDMDHENMFWYRQDPGLGLRLIYFSYDVKMKEKGDIPEGYSVSREKKERFSLILESASTNQTSMYLCASSPRPGIEAFFGQGTRLTVV.

The chain carries TRBV2 and TRBJ1-2, with 7 bases matching TRBD1. Trimming removed 4 bases from V and 4 bases from J; junction bases left unmatched: 6. Looked up from germline, CDR1 is SNHLY and CDR2 is FYNNEI. The CDR3 is 14 amino acids. The CDR3 region is CASSGEGAVYGYTF. The DNA for the CDR3 is TGTGCCAGCAGTGGAGAGGGGGCGGTCTATGGCTACACCTTC.

This clonotype was seen repeatedly, ten times or more. The chain joins TRBV4-3 to TRBJ2-7; perhaps TRBD1 as D (6 bases). The CDR3 loop spans 15 amino acids. Germline CDR1 is LGHNA and CDR2 is YSLEER. The V end was cut by 0 bases, the J end by 2 bases, with 11 bases between. CDR3 nucleotides: TGCGCCAGCAGCCAAGAAAGGGACACGGCCTACGAGCAGTACTTC. Amino acid sequence: CASSQERDTAYEQYF.

In its sample, this clonotype was seen many times. The rearrangement uses TRBV12-3 or TRBV12-4 and TRBJ1-1, with D possibly being TRBD1 (6 bases). The CDR3 consists of 13 residues. V was pared by 3 bases and J by 5 bases, with 10 bases between. The chain's CDR3 is CASSLAGETEAFF. The CDR3 region has the DNA TGTGCCAGCAGTTTGGCAGGGGAGACTGAAGCTTTCTTT.

The CDR3 region is CASSRQPGRNEKLFF. In DNA form, the CDR3 reads TGTGCCAGCTCACGTCAGCCGGGGAGAAATGAAAAACTGTTTTTT. The chain recombines TRBV18 with TRBJ1-4; D is ambiguous. The V end was cut by 4 bases, the J end by 5 bases, with 14 bases between. CDR1 and CDR2 (germline): KGHSH, LQKENI. This CDR3 contains 15 residues.

This clonotype was counted a few times. The V call is TRBV7-9, the J call TRBJ2-3, with 7 bases lining up with TRBD1. From germline, CDR1 is SEHNR and CDR2 FQNEAQ (reference sequence). This CDR3 is 14 amino acids long. The V and J ends lost 4 bases and 5 bases, in that order; junction bases with no gene match: 6. This CDR3 is CASSSPGGEDTQYF. CDR3 in DNA: TGTGCCAGCAGCTCCCCAGGGGGTGAAGATACGCAGTATTTT.

This clonotype has ten or more counts. The chain employs TRBV5-1 and TRBJ1-1; D is ambiguous. Trimming removed 5 bases at V and 0 bases at J, with 8 bases between. The CDR3 spans 13 residues. Looked up from germline, CDR1 is SGHRS and CDR2 is YFSETQ. The CDR3 coding sequence is TGCGCCAGCAGGGCAAGCATGAACACTGAAGCTTTCTTT. This translates into CASRASMNTEAFF.

The rearrangement uses TRBV12-3 or TRBV12-4 and TRBJ2-2; D perhaps matches TRBD2 (5 bases). V shed 4 bases and J shed 0 bases, with 6 bases lying between them. The CDR3 extends over 14 amino acids. The CDR3: CASSSRANTGELFF. The CDR3 DNA follows: TGTGCCAGCAGTTCGAGGGCGAACACCGGGGAGCTGTTTTTT.

This clonotype occurred many times. This chain joins TRBV12-3 or TRBV12-4 and TRBJ2-5; 7 nucleotides match TRBD1. V trimming: 8 bases; J trimming: 0 bases; junction bases outside the gene matches: 3. The CDR3 runs 13 residues. The CDR3 DNA sequence: TGTGCCAGCGCCACAGGGGACCAAGAGACCCAGTACTTC. This translates into CASATGDQETQYF.

This rearrangement joins TRBV7-6 to TRBJ1-6; D unclear. This CDR3 region has 15 residues. The V end lost 2 bases, the J end lost 5 bases, and 10 bases lay between the germline ends. Germline CDR1 reads SGHVS; CDR2 reads FNYEAQ. CDR3 sequence: CASSLTGGDNSPLHF. The CDR3 DNA reads as TGTGCCAGCAGCTTAACGGGAGGAGATAATTCACCCCTCCACTTT.

This clonotype turned up a few times. The CDR3 loop reads CASSLGSGGGNIQYF. The CDR3 DNA reads as TGTGCCAGCAGCTTAGGATCAGGGGGGGGAAACATTCAGTACTTC. The chain links TRBV7-9 to TRBJ2-4; the D gene could be TRBD1 or TRBD2 (7 bases each). This CDR3 spans 15 amino acids. Germline values: CDR1 SEHNR, CDR2 FQNEAQ (reference sequence). Trimming stripped 1 base from V and 6 bases from J, with 13 bases between.

This clonotype was observed a few times. The CDR3 protein is CASSLQGGSQPQHF. The CDR3 DNA is TGCGCCAGCAGCTTGCAGGGGGGGAGTCAGCCCCAGCATTTT. This chain links TRBV5-1 with TRBJ1-5; 7 bases are shared with TRBD1. The CDR3 consists of 14 residues. Germline CDR1 reads SGHRS; CDR2 reads YFSETQ. The junction had 4 bases not matched to a gene; V was cut back by 1 base and J by 6 bases.

V gene TRBV9 combines with J gene TRBJ2-1; a possible D gene is TRBD2 (6 bases). Deletions cut 0 bases from V and 1 base from J, with 8 bases between. CDR1 is SGDLS and CDR2 is YYNGEE in the germline V gene. CDR3 size: 15 residues. CDR3 sequence: CASSVEAGSYNEQFF. For the CDR3, the DNA is TGTGCCAGCAGCGTAGAAGCGGGTTCCTACAATGAGCAGTTCTTC.

This clonotype showed up many times. The chain links TRBV5-1 to TRBJ1-1, with a possible D match to TRBD1 (5 bases). V dropped 1 base and J dropped 7 bases, with 11 bases sitting between them. The CDR3 runs to 13 residues. Germline lookup yields CDR1 SGHRS and CDR2 YFSETQ. The CDR3 spells CASSLRGDGEAFF. DNA of the CDR3: TGCGCCAGCAGCTTGCGAGGGGATGGTGAAGCTTTCTTT.

This clonotype was seen a handful of times. The chain has TRBV19 and TRBJ1-5; the D is unclear. The CDR3 contains 13 residues. V was pared by 3 bases and J by 5 bases, with 8 bases between. Germline assignment: CDR1 LNHDA and CDR2 SQIVND (reference sequence). CDR3: CASSMREHQPQHF. The CDR3 DNA reads as TGTGCCAGTAGTATGCGGGAGCATCAGCCCCAGCATTTT.

The genes are TRBV6-2 or TRBV6-3 and TRBJ2-3; D call uncertain. Trimming shortened V by 6 bases and J by 14 bases, and 15 bases separated the two germline ends. The CDR3 consists of 11 residues. Germline V gene data show CDR1 as MNHEY and CDR2 as SVGEGT. The CDR3, as DNA: TGTGCCAGCAGCCAGGTGCTCCTCCGGTATTTT. This codes for CASSQVLLRYF.

The rearrangement uses TRBV6-2 or TRBV6-3 and TRBJ2-2; 8 bases match TRBD1. CDR3 length equals 16 residues. CDR1 is MNHEY, CDR2 SVGEGT, per germline. J was trimmed by 5 bases and V by 8 bases; bases with no gene match: 13. The CDR3, as DNA: TGTGCCAGCTCCTTCTCACGGACAGGGAAAACCGGGGAGCTGTTTTTT. Protein sequence: CASSFSRTGKTGELFF.

This clonotype was counted many times. This chain uses TRBV7-9 with TRBJ2-3; 7 bases align to TRBD1. The V segment lost 5 bases and the J segment 9 bases; nucleotides outside the gene matches: 8. Germline V gene data show CDR1 as SEHNR and CDR2 as FQNEAQ (reference sequence). The CDR3 spans 13 residues. CDR3 sequence (DNA): TGTGCCAGCAGCCCCCCGGGACAGTTCACGCAGTATTTT. Translating gives CASSPPGQFTQYF.

This clonotype occurred many times. This rearrangement joins TRBV5-1 to TRBJ2-3; maybe TRBD1 (5 bases). The CDR3 length is 13 residues. Germline loops: CDR1 SGHRS, CDR2 YFSETQ. Trimming left V 4 bases short and J 2 bases short, with 8 bases between. CDR3 sequence: CASSQGSTDTQYF. The CDR3 region has the DNA TGCGCCAGCAGCCAGGGATCCACAGATACGCAGTATTTT.

This clonotype was seen repeatedly, ten times or more. The J gene is TRBJ1-2, the V gene TRBV3-1, with 7 bases matching TRBD1. J gave up 6 bases and V 5 bases, and 9 bases lay outside the gene matches. The CDR3 has 14 residues. Germline CDR1 and CDR2: LGHDT and YNNKEL (reference sequence). CDR3 residues: CASSIRQGRDGYTF. CDR3 DNA sequence: TGTGCCAGCAGCATCCGACAGGGAAGGGATGGCTACACCTTC.